This T cell receptor (beta chain) comes out of a study of beta chain features in type 1 diabetes. V was pared by 0 bases and J by 7 bases, with 2 bases of the junction left unmatched. CDR3 length: 15 amino acids. The germline V gene has CDR1 SGDLS and CDR2 YYNGEE. The sequenced template was cDNA made from the entire isolated RNA. TCRdb's table, derived via immunoSEQ multiplex PCR, lists solely in-frame clones and lacks some. Found here are about 140,000 clones, less than 11% of them singletons; the top ten hold roughly 1.4%. The sequenced sample was naive CD4+ T cells from blood. This chain links TRBV9 with TRBJ1-6; 9 bases fit TRBD1. The TCR was taken from a young man in good health. The CDR3 DNA sequence: TGTGCCAGCAGCGTAGAAGGGACAGGGAATTCACCCCTCCACTTT. Residues: CASSVEGTGNSPLHF.